This TCR beta chain was profiled in a study of Ad26.COV2.S vaccination and SARS-CoV-2 variants. Turning to the study itself: By the intramuscular route, Ad26.COV2.S was given once, or twice 56 days apart.

As to treatment: some 20 received Ad26.COV2.S at low or high dose, single or two shots; about 5 received placebo; per-sample allocation not given. Collection of samples fell on day 63 after the first vaccine or placebo injection. Within Boston, the person who donated was an adult of 18-55 years. This CDR3 is built from 10 residues. CDR1 is DFQATT and CDR2 is SNEGSKA in the germline V gene (reference sequence). Trimming left V 6 bases short and J 1 base short, with 3 bases between. Broader study findings: Placebo recipients had lower spike-specific TCR breadth than vaccine recipients. It was found that vaccine and placebo recipients had similar non-spike TCR breadth.

About this clone: Its antigen is undetermined.

Data came from immunoSEQ multiplex PCR; TCRdb stores just in-frame clones and leaves some out. The table has about 350,000 clones, 88% seen once. The sequence derives from a person between 18 and 59 years old who received the Ad26.COV2.S COVID-19 vaccine or a placebo. The V and J genes are TRBV20-1 and TRBJ2-5, with D unclear. This specimen was peripheral blood, taken in a trial of Ad26.COV2.S vaccine versus placebo. CDR3 DNA sequence: TGCAGTGCAATCCAAGAGACCCAGTACTTC. Amino acids: CSAIQETQYF.